This T cell receptor (beta chain) was sequenced during a study of T cell repertoires in aging, cancer and after chemotherapy. Study overall: Some 8.1 million TCR reads were in the whole dataset. General study findings and limits: Untreated cancer patients had significantly lower blood TCR diversity than age-matched healthy donors. Loss of evenness, beyond lost richness, contributed to age-related TCR diversity decline in cancer patients.

Rearranged V-D-J TRB sequences were amplified with a mixed TRB-A/B primer pool. From the multiplex PCR reads, TCRdb called clonotypes with MiXCR, one entry per CDR3 protein. The repertoire holds about 5,700 distinct CDR3 sequences, with around 42% as singletons. TCR beta rearrangements were amplified from peripheral blood genomic DNA. From germline, CDR1 is MNHEY and CDR2 SMNVEV (reference sequence). CDR3 length equals 15 residues. The ends were cut back, 6 bases at V and 0 bases at J, with 14 bases in the middle. With respect to this clonotype: The antigen is not known.

The clonotype comes from a human donor in good health. Sequencing was performed on blood. V is TRBV27 and J is TRBJ1-1; tentative D call: TRBD1 (5 bases). This CDR3 is CASSPPGALNTEAFF. In nucleotides, the CDR3 is TGTGCCAGCAGCCCCCCCGGGGCCCTGAACACTGAAGCTTTCTTT.